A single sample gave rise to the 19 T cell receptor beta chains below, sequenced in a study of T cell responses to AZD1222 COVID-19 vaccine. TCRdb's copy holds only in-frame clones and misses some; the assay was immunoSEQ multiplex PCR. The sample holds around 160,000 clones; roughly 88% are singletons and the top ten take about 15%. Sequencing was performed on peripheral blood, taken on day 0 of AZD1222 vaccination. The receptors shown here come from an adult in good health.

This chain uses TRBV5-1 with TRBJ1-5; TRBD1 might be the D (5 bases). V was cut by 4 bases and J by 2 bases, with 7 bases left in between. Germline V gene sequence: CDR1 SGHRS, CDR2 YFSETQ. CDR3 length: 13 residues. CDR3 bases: TGCGCCAGCAGCATACAGGGCAATCAGCCCCAGCATTTT. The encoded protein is CASSIQGNQPQHF. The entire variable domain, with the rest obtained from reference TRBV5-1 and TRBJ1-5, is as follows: KAGVTQTPRYLIKTRGQQVTLSCSPISGHRSVSWYQQTPGQGLQFLFEYFSETQRNKGNFPGRFSGRQFSNSRSEMNVSTLELGDSALYLCASSIQGNQPQHFGDGTRLSIL.

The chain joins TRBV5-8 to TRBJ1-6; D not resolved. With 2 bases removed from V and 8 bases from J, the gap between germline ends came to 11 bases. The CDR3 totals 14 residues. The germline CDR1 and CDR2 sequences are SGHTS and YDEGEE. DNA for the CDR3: TGTGCCAGCAGCTTCCCCGCAGGCCATTCACCCCTCCACTTT. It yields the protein CASSFPAGHSPLHF. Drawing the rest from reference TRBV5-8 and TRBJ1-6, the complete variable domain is EAGVTQSPTHLIKTRGQQATLRCSPISGHTSVYWYQQALGLGLQFLLWYDEGEERNRGNFPPRFSGRQFPNYSSELNVNALELEDSALYLCASSFPAGHSPLHFGNGTRLTVT.

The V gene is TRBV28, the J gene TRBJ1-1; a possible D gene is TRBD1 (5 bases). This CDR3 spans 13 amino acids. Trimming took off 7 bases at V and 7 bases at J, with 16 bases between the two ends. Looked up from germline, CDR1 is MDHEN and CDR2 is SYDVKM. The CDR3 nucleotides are TGTGCCAGCACCAACCCCGGGGGGGGTGAAGCTTTCTTT. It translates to CASTNPGGGEAFF.

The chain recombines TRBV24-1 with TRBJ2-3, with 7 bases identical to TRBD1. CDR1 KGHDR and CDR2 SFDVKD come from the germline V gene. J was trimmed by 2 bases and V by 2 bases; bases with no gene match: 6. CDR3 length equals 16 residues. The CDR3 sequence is CATSDSGDRFTDTQYF. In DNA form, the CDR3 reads TGTGCCACCAGTGATTCAGGGGACAGATTCACAGATACGCAGTATTTT.

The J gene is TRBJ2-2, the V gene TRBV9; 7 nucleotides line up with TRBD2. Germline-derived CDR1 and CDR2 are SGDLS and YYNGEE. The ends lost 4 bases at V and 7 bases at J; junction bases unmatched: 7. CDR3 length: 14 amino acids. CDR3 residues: CASSPGEGFGELFF. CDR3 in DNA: TGTGCCAGCAGCCCCGGGGAGGGTTTCGGGGAGCTGTTTTTT.

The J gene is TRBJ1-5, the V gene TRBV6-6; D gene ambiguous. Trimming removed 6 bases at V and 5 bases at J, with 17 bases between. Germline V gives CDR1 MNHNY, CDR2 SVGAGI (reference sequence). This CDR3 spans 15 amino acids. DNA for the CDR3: TGTGCCAGCAGCCCTAGGGTCGGCGGCGATCAGCCCCAGCATTTT. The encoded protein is CASSPRVGGDQPQHF.

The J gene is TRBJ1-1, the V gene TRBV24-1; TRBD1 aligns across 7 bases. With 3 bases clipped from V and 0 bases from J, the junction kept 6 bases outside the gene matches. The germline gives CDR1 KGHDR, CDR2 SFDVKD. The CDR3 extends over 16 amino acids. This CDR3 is CATSDASQGLNTEAFF. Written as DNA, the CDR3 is TGTGCCACCAGTGATGCCTCACAGGGGTTGAACACTGAAGCTTTCTTT.

This CDR3 is CASSLTGQANWDGYTF. CDR3 sequence (DNA): TGTGCCAGCAGCTTAACGGGACAGGCCAACTGGGATGGCTACACCTTC. The rearrangement uses TRBV11-2 and TRBJ1-2; 8 bases fit TRBD1. With 2 bases clipped from V and 6 bases from J, the junction kept 11 bases outside the gene matches. The CDR3 runs 16 residues. Germline CDR1 and CDR2: SGHAT and FQNNGV. Together with reference TRBV11-2 and TRBJ1-2, the CDR3 gives the full variable domain: EAGVAQSPRYKIIEKRQSVAFWCNPISGHATLYWYQQILGQGPKLLIQFQNNGVVDDSQLPKDRFSAERLKGVDSTLKIQPAKLEDSAVYLCASSLTGQANWDGYTFGSGTRLTVV.

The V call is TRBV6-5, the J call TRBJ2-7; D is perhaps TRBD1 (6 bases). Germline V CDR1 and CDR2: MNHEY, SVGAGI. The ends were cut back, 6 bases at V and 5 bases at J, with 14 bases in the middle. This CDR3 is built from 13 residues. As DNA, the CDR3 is TGTGCCAGCAGCCCCCTGAACAGGGACGAGCAGTACTTC. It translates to CASSPLNRDEQYF.

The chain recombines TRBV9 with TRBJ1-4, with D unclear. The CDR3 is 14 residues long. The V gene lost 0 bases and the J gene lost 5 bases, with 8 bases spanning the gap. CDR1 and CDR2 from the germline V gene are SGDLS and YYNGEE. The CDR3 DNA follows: TGTGCCAGCAGCGTAGAAGTAATCAATGAAAAACTGTTTTTT. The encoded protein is CASSVEVINEKLFF.

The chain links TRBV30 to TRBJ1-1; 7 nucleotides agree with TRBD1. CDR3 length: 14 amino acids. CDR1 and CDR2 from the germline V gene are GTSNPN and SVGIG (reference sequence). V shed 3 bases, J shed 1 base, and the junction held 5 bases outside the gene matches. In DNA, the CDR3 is TGTGCCTGGAGGCTCCGGGACAGGAACACTGAAGCTTTCTTT. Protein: CAWRLRDRNTEAFF.

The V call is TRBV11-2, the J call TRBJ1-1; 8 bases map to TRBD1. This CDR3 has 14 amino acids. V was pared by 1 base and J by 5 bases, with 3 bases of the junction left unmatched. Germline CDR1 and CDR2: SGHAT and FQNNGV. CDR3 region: CASSLGQGLTEAFF. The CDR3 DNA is TGTGCCAGCAGCTTAGGACAGGGGTTGACTGAAGCTTTCTTT.

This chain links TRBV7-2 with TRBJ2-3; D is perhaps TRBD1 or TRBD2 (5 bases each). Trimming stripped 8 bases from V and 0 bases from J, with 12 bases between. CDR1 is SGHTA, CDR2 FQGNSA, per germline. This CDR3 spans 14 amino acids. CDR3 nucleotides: TGTGCCAGCGCCGGCTGGGGGAGCACAGATACGCAGTATTTT. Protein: CASAGWGSTDTQYF. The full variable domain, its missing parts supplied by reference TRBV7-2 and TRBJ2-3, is GAGVSQSPSNKVTEKGKDVELRCDPISGHTALYWYRQSLGQGLEFLIYFQGNSAPDKSGLPSDRFSAERTGGSVSTLTIQRTQQEDSAVYLCASAGWGSTDTQYFGPGTRLTVL.

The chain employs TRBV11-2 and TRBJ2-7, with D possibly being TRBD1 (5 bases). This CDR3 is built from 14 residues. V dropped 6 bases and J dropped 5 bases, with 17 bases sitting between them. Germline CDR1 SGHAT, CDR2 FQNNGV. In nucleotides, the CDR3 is TGTGCCAGCAGTTTAAGGGGCCCCATCCACGAGCAGTACTTC. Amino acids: CASSLRGPIHEQYF.

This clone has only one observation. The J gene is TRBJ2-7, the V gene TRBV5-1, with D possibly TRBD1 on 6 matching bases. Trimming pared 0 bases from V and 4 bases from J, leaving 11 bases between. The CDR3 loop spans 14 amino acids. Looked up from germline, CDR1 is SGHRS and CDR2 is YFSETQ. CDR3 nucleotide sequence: TGCGCCAGCAGCTTGGCCGGGGACATTTACGAGCAGTACTTC. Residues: CASSLAGDIYEQYF. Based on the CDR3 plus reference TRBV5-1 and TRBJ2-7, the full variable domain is KAGVTQTPRYLIKTRGQQVTLSCSPISGHRSVSWYQQTPGQGLQFLFEYFSETQRNKGNFPGRFSGRQFSNSRSEMNVSTLELGDSALYLCASSLAGDIYEQYFGPGTRLTVT.

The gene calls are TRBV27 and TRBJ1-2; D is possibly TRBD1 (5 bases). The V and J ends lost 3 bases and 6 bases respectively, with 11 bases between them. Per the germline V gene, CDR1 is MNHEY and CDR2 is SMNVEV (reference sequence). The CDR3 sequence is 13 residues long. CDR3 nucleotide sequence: TGTGCCAGCAGTTTCCAGGGAGGGGATGGCTACACCTTC. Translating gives CASSFQGGDGYTF.

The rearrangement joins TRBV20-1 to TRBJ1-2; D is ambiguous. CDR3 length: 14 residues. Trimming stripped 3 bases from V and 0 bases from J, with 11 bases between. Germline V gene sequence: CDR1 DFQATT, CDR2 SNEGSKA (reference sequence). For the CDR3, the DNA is TGCAGTGCTAGTCTGGCAGTCACTAACTATGGCTACACCTTC. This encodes CSASLAVTNYGYTF.

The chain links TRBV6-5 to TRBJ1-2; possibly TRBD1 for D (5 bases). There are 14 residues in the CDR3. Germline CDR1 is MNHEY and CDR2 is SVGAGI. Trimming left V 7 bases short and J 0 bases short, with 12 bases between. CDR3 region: CASNPQDTNYGYTF. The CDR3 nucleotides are TGTGCCAGCAACCCACAGGATACTAACTATGGCTACACCTTC.

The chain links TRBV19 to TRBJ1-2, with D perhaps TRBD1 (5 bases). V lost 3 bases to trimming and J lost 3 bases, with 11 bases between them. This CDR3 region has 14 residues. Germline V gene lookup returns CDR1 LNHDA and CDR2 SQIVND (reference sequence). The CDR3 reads CASSMTQGHYGYTF. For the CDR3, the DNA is TGTGCCAGTAGTATGACTCAGGGCCACTATGGCTACACCTTC.